The present T cell receptor (beta chain) was sequenced within a study of naive and memory T cell subsets. Study results and limitations: A clonotype means one alpha or beta sequence, not an alpha/beta pair. Naive and memory subsets had different power law exponents for TCR abundance. Activation and differentiation may alter RNA-based TCR counts. Over 85% of naive TCR sequences appeared only once, unlike memory subsets.

For this clonotype: Its target is unknown.

CDR1 is SGHDN, CDR2 FVKESK, per germline. The CDR3 spans 14 residues. Germline trimming cut 4 bases from V and 6 bases from J; bases unmatched to any gene: 8. An equimolar mix of two oligonucleotides served as the beta constant-region primer for TRBC1 and TRBC2. Four rounds of PCR amplified the ligated cDNA using nested alpha and beta constant-region primers plus SP2. In TCRdb, the UMI-ligation and nested PCR reads were re-called with MiXCR into one record per CDR3 protein. Among about 120,000 distinct CDR3 sequences, 30% to 45% were seen once, and the ten largest hold 0.9%. The TCR originated in a human donor in good health. J is TRBJ2-7 and V is TRBV14; 8 bases line up with TRBD2. The sequenced sample consisted of central memory CD4+ T cells from blood. This CDR3 is CASSRQAGVTEQYF. The CDR3 DNA follows: TGTGCCAGCAGCCGCCAAGCGGGAGTAACCGAGCAGTACTTC. Based on the CDR3 plus reference TRBV14 and TRBJ2-7, the full variable domain is EAGVTQFPSHSVIEKGQTVTLRCDPISGHDNLYWYRRVMGKEIKFLLHFVKESKQDESGMPNNRFLAERTGGTYSTLKVQPAELEDSGVYFCASSRQAGVTEQYFGPGTRLTVT.